A selection of T cell receptor beta chains follows, all from one sample in a study of blood T cell repertoires in COVID-19. Clones were read by immunoSEQ multiplex PCR, and TCRdb kept only the in-frame ones, dropping some. The sample contains 25,000 to 35,000 clones, roughly 89% of which appear only once. Sequenced: peripheral blood. The receptors here all came from a man between 60 and 75 years old with active COVID-19. Both conserved end residues are part of each CDR3. A D gene is named only where the DNA matches it firmly. Some rows have no size entry. The others give once, few or many, or a class for an expanded clone.

abundance	d_gene	v_gene	j_gene	CDR3nt	CDR3aa
-	TRBD1	TRBV10-3	TRBJ2-1	TGTGCCATCAGTGAGCCGGGACAGGGTAACAATGAGCAGTTCTTC	CAISEPGQGNNEQFF
-	TRBD1	TRBV13	TRBJ2-2	TGTGCCAGCAGCTTAGGGGGACAGGGGAGGACCGGGGAGCTGTTTTTT	CASSLGGQGRTGELFF
-	TRBD1	TRBV27	TRBJ2-7	TGTGCCAGCAGTGAAAGGACAGGGTCCTGGTACGAGCAGTACTTC	CASSERTGSWYEQYF
-	TRBD1	TRBV9	TRBJ2-7	TGTGCCAGCAGTTCCAAACTGACAGGGAAGCCCTACGAGCAGTACTTC	CASSSKLTGKPYEQYF
few	-	TRBV28	TRBJ2-1	TGTGCCAGCAGTTTAGTCCGGGGTTCCAACAATGAGCAGTTCTTC	CASSLVRGSNNEQFF
-	-	TRBV5-5	TRBJ2-3	TGTGCCAGCAGCTTGGGGACCACAGGGGATACGCAGTATTTT	CASSLGTTGDTQYF
-	-	TRBV19	TRBJ2-2	TGTGCCAGTAGTATCCCACTCGGGGAGCTGTTTTTT	CASSIPLGELFF
-	TRBD1	TRBV5-6	TRBJ2-5	TGTGCCAGCAGCCGGCCTCAGGGGGTACAAGAGACCCAGTACTTC	CASSRPQGVQETQYF
-	-	TRBV11-2	TRBJ1-4	TGTGCCAGCAGCCGGCGGGGCCTATCTAATGAAAAACTGTTTTTT	CASSRRGLSNEKLFF
once	TRBD2	TRBV10-3	TRBJ2-5	TGTGCCATCAGTGCTAGGACTAGCGGCCAAGAGACCCAGTACTTC	CAISARTSGQETQYF
-	TRBD1	TRBV9	TRBJ1-2	TGTGCCAGCAGCGTAGTGGCCCAGGGGGACTATGGCTACACCTTC	CASSVVAQGDYGYTF
medium-sized	TRBD1	TRBV2	TRBJ2-2	TGTGCCAGCAGACCCATCAGGGGGCGGCACGGGGAGCTGTTTTTT	CASRPIRGRHGELFF
-	-	TRBV19	TRBJ1-5	TGTGCCAGTAAAGGCGGTAGCAATCAGCCCCAGCATTTT	CASKGGSNQPQHF